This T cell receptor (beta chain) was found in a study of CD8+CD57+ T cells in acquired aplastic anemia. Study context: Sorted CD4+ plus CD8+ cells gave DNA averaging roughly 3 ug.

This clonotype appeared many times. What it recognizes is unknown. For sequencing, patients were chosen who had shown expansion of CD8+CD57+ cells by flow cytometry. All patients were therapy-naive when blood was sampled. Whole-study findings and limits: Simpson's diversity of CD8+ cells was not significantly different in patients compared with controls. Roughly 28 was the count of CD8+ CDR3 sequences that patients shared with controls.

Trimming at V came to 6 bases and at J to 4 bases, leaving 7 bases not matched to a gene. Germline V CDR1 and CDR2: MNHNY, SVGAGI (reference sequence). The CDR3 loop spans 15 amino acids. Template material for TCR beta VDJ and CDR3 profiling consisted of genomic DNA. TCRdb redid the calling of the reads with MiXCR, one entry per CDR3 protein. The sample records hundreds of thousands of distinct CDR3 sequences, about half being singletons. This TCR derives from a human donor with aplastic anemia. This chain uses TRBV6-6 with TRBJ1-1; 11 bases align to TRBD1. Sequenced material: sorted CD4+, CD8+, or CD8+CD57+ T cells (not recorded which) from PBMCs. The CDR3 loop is CASRGQGVWSTEAFF. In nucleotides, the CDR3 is TGTGCCAGCAGGGGACAGGGGGTCTGGAGCACTGAAGCTTTCTTT.